This T cell receptor (beta chain) came from a study of T cells in Graves' hyperthyroidism and ophthalmopathy. The study included ophthalmopathy patients with Clinical Activity Score at least 3, NOSPECS grade at least 4 and duration under 3 months. Study observations and caveats: Using 13 V-J features, a model discriminated ophthalmopathy from stable hyperthyroidism.

V lost 3 bases, J lost 4 bases, and 5 bases stayed unmatched. The CDR3 is 14 residues long. The source material, RNA transcripts, was used to amplify TCR beta CDR3 regions. With the HTBI primer set, the TCR CDR3 went through a first round of RT-PCR. TCRdb itself ran the multiplex PCR reads through MiXCR, one entry per CDR3 protein. The sample comprises approximately 690,000 distinct CDR3 sequences, around 21% of which are singletons, and more than 30% rests with the top ten. Comments on this clonotype: Its specificity is not known.

The chain employs TRBV12-3 or TRBV12-4 and TRBJ2-5; 7 bases are shared with TRBD2. The TCR originated in a man aged 30-40 years with Graves' ophthalmopathy. The sequenced sample consisted of blood. The CDR3 sequence: CASSFGGDGETQYF. Here the CDR3 DNA reads TGTGCCAGCAGTTTTGGGGGGGATGGAGAGACCCAGTACTTC.